This T cell receptor (beta chain) was identified during a study of CD8+CD57+ T cells in acquired aplastic anemia. Background on the study: Sorting CD4+ and CD8+ cells gave DNA averaging approximately 3 ug. Average CD4+ read depth in healthy donors was approximately 9.9 million reads. Study-wide findings and caveats: The same twenty-nine CD8+ CDR3 sequences occurred in patients and in controls.

In regard to this clonotype: The target antigen is unknown. The CDR3 does not close with the conserved phenylalanine or tryptophan, likely indicating a read error.

The CDR3 contains 15 residues. Germline V CDR1 and CDR2: SGHAT, FQDESV (reference sequence). Between the trimmed V and J ends, which lost 3 bases and 0 bases, there was a span of 10 bases. TCR beta VDJ and CDR3 profiles were obtained from a genomic DNA template. TCRdb fed the reads into MiXCR, producing one record per CDR3 protein. The table shows about 180,000 distinct CDR3 sequences, with roughly half occurring only once. The sequenced sample consisted of sorted CD4+, CD8+, or CD8+CD57+ T cells (not recorded which) from PBMCs. V gene TRBV11-1 combines with J gene TRBJ2-3; D is uncertain. This receptor was identified in a human donor in good health. CDR3 nucleotide sequence: TGTGCCAGCAGCTTGGTGGCCCTCAGCACAGATACGCAGTATTTG. Translation: CASSLVALSTDTQYL.